This passage covers 12 T cell receptor beta chains from one sample sequenced in a study of tumor-infiltrating lymphocytes in oesophageal squamous cell carcinoma. TCRdb re-derived calls from the PCR reads in MiXCR, one entry per CDR3 protein. The sample lists about 17,000 distinct CDR3 sequences, 47% occurring once. Specimen: normal esophageal tissue next to the tumor. Receptor source: a female donor with esophageal squamous cell carcinoma.

The CDR3 spells CASTGRRGRTDTQYF. CDR3 DNA: TGTGCCAGCACAGGCAGGCGGGGTCGCACAGATACGCAGTATTTT. V usage is TRBV7-2 and J usage is TRBJ2-3; possibly TRBD2 for D (6 bases). V lost 7 bases, J lost 1 base, and 15 bases lay in between. The germline V gene has CDR1 SGHTA and CDR2 FQGNSA. This CDR3 contains 15 residues.

This clonotype was seen at least ten times. The chain combines TRBV5-1 with TRBJ2-4; D may be TRBD2 (7 bases). The CDR3 totals 14 residues. V was shortened by 4 bases and J by 8 bases, with 16 bases between the two germline ends. The germline CDR1 and CDR2 sequences are SGHRS and YFSETQ. CDR3 sequence: CASSQGRGADIQYF. CDR3 DNA sequence: TGCGCCAGCAGCCAGGGTCGGGGGGCGGACATTCAGTACTTC.

The gene calls are TRBV10-3 and TRBJ2-7; 9 bases line up with TRBD2. The DNA end is more similar to TRBJ2-1, so the J call may be wrong. The CDR3 runs to 16 residues. The V gene's germline CDR1 is ENHRY and CDR2 SYGVKD. CDR3: CAISEIAGDGDNEQFF. DNA of the CDR3: TGTGCCATCAGTGAAATAGCGGGAGACGGCGACAATGAGCAGTTCTTC.

This clonotype was counted at least ten times. The chain combines TRBV6-1 with TRBJ2-7; D unresolved. The length of the CDR3 is 15 residues. CDR1 and CDR2 from the germline V gene are MNHNS and SASEGT. The ends were cut back, 5 bases at V and 3 bases at J, with 17 bases in the middle. The DNA of the CDR3 is TGTGCCAGCAGTTCGTCCAGGCCTATATACTACGAGCAGTACTTC. Encoded protein: CASSSSRPIYYEQYF.

CDR3 in amino acids: CASSLTAAPSYEQYF. CDR3 in DNA: TGTGCCAGCAGCTTAACGGCAGCACCCTCTTACGAGCAGTACTTC. J is TRBJ2-1 and V is TRBV7-3, with no clear D. The assigned J gene may be wrong: the sequence end matches TRBJ2-7 better. The CDR3 is 15 amino acids. CDR1 is SGHTA, CDR2 FQGTGA, per germline.

The chain joins TRBV28 to TRBJ2-3; 8 bases are shared with TRBD2. The J call may be faulty, since TRBJ2-7 better matches the DNA end. The germline gives CDR1 MDHEN, CDR2 SYDVKM. This CDR3 comprises 14 residues. CDR3 coding DNA: TGTGCCAGTGCGATAGCGGGGTCCTCCTACGAGCAGTACTTC. Encoded protein: CASAIAGSSYEQYF.

The chain links TRBV27 to TRBJ2-4; D not resolved. The CDR3 is 12 residues long. V dropped 3 bases and J dropped 13 bases, with 13 bases sitting between them. Germline CDR1 is MNHEY and CDR2 is SMNVEV (reference sequence). The CDR3 loop is CASSFLNRPQYF. The CDR3 DNA is TGTGCCAGCAGTTTCCTTAATCGACCCCAGTACTTC.

The J gene is TRBJ2-6, the V gene TRBV6-5; D is ambiguous. Gene TRBJ2-7 matches the end of the DNA better, so the J call may be wrong. CDR3 length: 13 amino acids. In germline, CDR1 is MNHEY, CDR2 SVGAGI. The CDR3 DNA reads TGTGCCAGCAGTCAACTCTATGATAGCGAGCAGTACTTC. It specifies CASSQLYDSEQYF.

To note about this clonotype: Relative to the germline gene, one junction end is altered; a read error may explain this. The rearrangement links TRBV7-2 to TRBJ2-3, with a tentative D call TRBD1 (6 bases). Germline CDR1 is SGHTA and CDR2 is FQGNSA. CDR3 length equals 13 residues. The CDR3, as DNA: TGTGCCAGCAGTCCAGGGGCACGTTCACCCCTCCACTTC. The encoded protein is CASSPGARSPLHF.

This clonotype came up many times. J is TRBJ1-1 and V is TRBV6-2 or TRBV6-3; no definite D call. The CDR3 runs 12 residues. Germline V gene data show CDR1 as MNHEY and CDR2 as SVGEGT. V shed 2 bases and J shed 7 bases, with 8 bases lying between them. The CDR3 here is CASSYGRDEAFF. The CDR3 DNA sequence: TGTGCCAGCAGTTACGGGAGGGATGAAGCTTTCTTT.

By share, this clonotype ranks as medium-sized (0.01 to 0.1%). V usage is TRBV7-6 and J usage is TRBJ1-4, with TRBD1 as a possible D gene (5 bases). V shed 5 bases and J shed 3 bases, with 16 bases lying between them. Germline V lookup: CDR1 SGHVS, CDR2 FNYEAQ. This CDR3 is built from 16 residues. CDR3 loop: CASSPHGGVSNEKLFF. The CDR3 bases are TGTGCCAGCAGCCCGCATGGGGGGGTGTCTAATGAAAAACTGTTTTTT.

This clonotype was counted at least ten times. CDR3 sequence (DNA): TGTGCCTCCAACCCATGGGCAGCCCGAGACTATGGCTACACCTTC. Translation: CASNPWAARDYGYTF. The genes are TRBV27 and TRBJ1-2; D call uncertain. V lost 11 bases, J lost 3 bases, and 22 bases lay in between. This CDR3 has 15 amino acids. Germline CDR1 MNHEY, CDR2 SMNVEV (reference sequence).